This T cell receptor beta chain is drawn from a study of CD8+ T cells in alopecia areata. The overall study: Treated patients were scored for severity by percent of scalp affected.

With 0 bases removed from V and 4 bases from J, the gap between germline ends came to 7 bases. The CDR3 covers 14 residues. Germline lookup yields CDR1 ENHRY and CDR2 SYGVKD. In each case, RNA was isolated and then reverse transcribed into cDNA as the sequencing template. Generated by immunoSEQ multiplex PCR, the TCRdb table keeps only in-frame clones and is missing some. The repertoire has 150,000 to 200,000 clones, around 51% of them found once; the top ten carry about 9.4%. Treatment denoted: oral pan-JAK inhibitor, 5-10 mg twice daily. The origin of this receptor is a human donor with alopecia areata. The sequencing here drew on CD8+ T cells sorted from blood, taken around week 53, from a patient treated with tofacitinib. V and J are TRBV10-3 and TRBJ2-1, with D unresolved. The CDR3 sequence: CAISESKEYNEQFF. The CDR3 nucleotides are TGTGCCATCAGTGAGTCGAAAGAATACAATGAGCAGTTCTTC.